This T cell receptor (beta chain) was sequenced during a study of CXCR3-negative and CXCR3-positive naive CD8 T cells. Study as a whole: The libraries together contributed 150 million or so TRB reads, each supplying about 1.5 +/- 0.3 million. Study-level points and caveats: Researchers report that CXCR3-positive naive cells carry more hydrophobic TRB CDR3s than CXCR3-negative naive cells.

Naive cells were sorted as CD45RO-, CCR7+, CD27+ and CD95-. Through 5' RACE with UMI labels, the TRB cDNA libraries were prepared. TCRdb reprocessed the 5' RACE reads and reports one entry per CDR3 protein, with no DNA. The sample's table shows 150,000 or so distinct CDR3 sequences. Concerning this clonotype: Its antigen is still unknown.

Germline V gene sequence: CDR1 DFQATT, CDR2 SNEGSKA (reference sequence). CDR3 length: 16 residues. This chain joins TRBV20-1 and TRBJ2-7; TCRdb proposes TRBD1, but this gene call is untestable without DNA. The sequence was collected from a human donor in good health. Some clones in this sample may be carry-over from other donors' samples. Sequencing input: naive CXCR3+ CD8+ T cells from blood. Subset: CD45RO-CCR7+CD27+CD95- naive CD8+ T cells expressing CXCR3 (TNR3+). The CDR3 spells CSARDREIPFAYEQYF.